This T cell receptor (beta chain) was found in a study of shared clonotypes between healthy human individuals. Adults of Caucasian background living in Nashville, Tennessee made up all donors. The germline CDR1 and CDR2 sequences are SGHAT and FQNNGV. The CDR3 spans 16 residues. J was trimmed by 1 base and V by 5 bases; bases with no gene match: 8. Measured with immunoSEQ multiplex PCR; TCRdb has only the in-frame clones, and not every one. The profile shows 2 million to 2.5 million clones, approximately 95% of them singletons. The sequencing input was naive CD4+ T cells sorted from blood. As to subset: CD45RA+ positively selected. V gene TRBV11-2 combines with J gene TRBJ2-3; 8 bases fit TRBD2. The receptor was isolated from a young man in good health. CDR3 nucleotides: TGTGCCAGCAGCCCCACAGGGCGGGAGGGCACAGATACGCAGTATTTT. Translated: CASSPTGREGTDTQYF.